This T cell receptor (beta chain) was profiled in a study of CD8 T cells in ankylosing spondylitis. This clonotype was detected only a few times. The antigen remains unidentified. TCRdb redid the calling of the 5' RACE reads with MiXCR, one entry per CDR3 protein. The sample consists of some 220,000 distinct CDR3 sequences, about 7% of them appearing once. Study-level results: Ankylosing spondylitis blood seemed to carry a telltale TCR beta motif made of roughly 8 highly homologous variants.

The germline V gene has CDR1 MGHRA and CDR2 YSYEKL. Trimming stripped 0 bases from V and 0 bases from J, with 13 bases between. CDR3 length: 17 amino acids. The sequenced sample consisted of blood, either unsorted or a sorted T cell fraction (not recorded which). This rearrangement joins TRBV4-1 to TRBJ2-3; D is perhaps TRBD2 (5 bases). This clonotype was obtained from a male donor with ankylosing spondylitis. The DNA of the CDR3 is TGCGCCAGCAGCCAAGAGGGCAGCGGCAGAAGCACAGATACGCAGTATTTT. Translated: CASSQEGSGRSTDTQYF.